At least ten counts were recorded for the clone carrying this T cell receptor (beta chain). These data originate in a study of human T cells and chemical hapten exposure. Study as a whole: The patient population, which was mostly female, had alopecia areata, totalis or universalis.

A single record per CDR3 protein comes from TCRdb applying MiXCR to the RACE reads. The profile shows around 100,000 distinct CDR3 sequences, 9.5% to 14% of them singletons. Time point denoted: pre-sensitization, week 0. Noted treatment: therapeutic diphenylcyclopropenone sensitization with weekly scalp DPC. Germline CDR1 reads SGHNT; CDR2 reads YYREEE (reference sequence). V was cut by 2 bases and J by 4 bases, with 6 bases left in between. The CDR3 contains 13 residues. This chain uses TRBV5-4 with TRBJ2-2; D may be TRBD1 (6 bases). The material was whole blood, obtained in connection with sensitization to the hapten diphenylcyclopropenone (DPC). The clonotype originates from a woman in her fifties or sixties with alopecia areata. Some clones in this sample may be carry-over from other donors' samples. CDR3 sequence (DNA): TGTGCCAGCAGCTTACAGGGCACCGGGGAGCTGTTTTTT. This translates into CASSLQGTGELFF.